A selection of T cell receptor beta chains follows, all from one sample in a study of OX40 agonist ivuxolimab in advanced cancers. Some clones are missing from TCRdb's copy, which holds only in-frame ones; the method was immunoSEQ multiplex PCR. This sample carries under 80,000 clones, roughly 80% of them seen once, and the ten largest clones take 1.1%. This specimen consisted of CD4+ or CD8+ T cells sorted from blood, obtained in a trial of the OX40 agonist ivuxolimab. The receptors come from an adult with an advanced solid tumor such as melanoma, head and neck, liver or kidney cancer. The CDR3 runs from the conserved cysteine through the conserved F or W. Each record gives: J gene, V gene, D gene, clone size, CDR3 protein, CDR3 DNA. The D gene is left open where the match is weak. Clone size is shown for a subset of rows, as once, few, many or a class of expanded clone.

>TRBJ2-5|TRBV6-5|TRBD2|-
CASREGLAEQYF
TGTGCCAGCAGGGAGGGACTAGCTGAGCAGTACTTC
>TRBJ1-5|TRBV5-1|TRBD1|-
CASSFTGTGNQPQHF
TGCGCCAGCAGTTTTACAGGGACAGGCAATCAGCCCCAGCATTTT
>TRBJ2-7|TRBV19|TRBD1|-
CASSRQGINEQYF
TGTGCCAGTAGTAGACAGGGGATCAACGAGCAGTACTTC
>TRBJ2-1|TRBV4-2|-|-
CASSQEASASYNEQFF
TGTGCCAGCAGCCAAGAGGCTAGCGCCTCCTACAATGAGCAGTTCTTC
>TRBJ2-2|TRBV9|-|-
CASSPGTATGELFF
TGTGCCAGCAGCCCTGGGACTGCCACCGGGGAGCTGTTTTTT
>TRBJ1-1|TRBV28|-|few
CASPPSGMNTEAFF
TGTGCCAGCCCACCCAGTGGAATGAACACTGAAGCTTTCTTT
>TRBJ2-3|TRBV6-1|-|-
CASSEWGEERNTQYF
TGTGCCAGCAGTGAATGGGGGGAGGAGCGAAATACGCAGTATTTT
>TRBJ2-3|TRBV9|-|few
CASSVAVATDTQYF
TGTGCCAGCAGCGTAGCGGTCGCCACAGATACGCAGTATTTT
>TRBJ1-3|TRBV6-6|-|-
CASSYSSDIGNTIYF
TGTGCCAGCAGTTACTCGAGTGACATCGGAAACACCATATATTTT
>TRBJ1-4|TRBV18|TRBD1|-
CASSPGTANEKLFF
TGTGCCAGCTCACCAGGGACAGCTAATGAAAAACTGTTTTTT
>TRBJ1-1|TRBV19|TRBD1|-
CASRTQGGNTEAFF
TGTGCCAGTAGGACTCAGGGGGGGAACACTGAAGCTTTCTTT
>TRBJ1-6|TRBV5-6|TRBD1|-
CASSEDRGNSPLHF
TGTGCCAGCAGCGAAGACAGGGGGAATTCACCCCTCCACTTT
>TRBJ1-2|TRBV6-5|-|-
CASSSPMRNYGYTF
TGTGCCAGCAGTTCCCCAATGAGAAACTATGGCTACACCTTC
>TRBJ2-2|TRBV5-4|-|-
CASSLADLTGELFF
TGTGCCAGCAGCTTAGCGGATTTAACCGGGGAGCTGTTTTTT
>TRBJ2-1|TRBV2|TRBD2|-
CASRASGGYNEQFF
TGTGCCAGCAGGGCTAGCGGGGGCTACAATGAGCAGTTCTTC
>TRBJ2-7|TRBV11-3|-|few
CASSFGNSPSYEQYF
TGTGCCAGCAGCTTCGGCAATTCCCCCTCCTACGAGCAGTACTTC
>TRBJ2-2|TRBV7-9|-|-
CASSLSPGIWVFTGELFF
TGTGCCAGCAGCTTAAGTCCCGGGATCTGGGTGTTCACCGGGGAGCTGTTTTTT
>TRBJ2-5|TRBV30|TRBD2|-
CAWRQPGLAKETQYF
TGTGCCTGGAGGCAGCCGGGACTAGCTAAAGAGACCCAGTACTTC
>TRBJ2-5|TRBV29-1|-|-
CSPRDLRGGETQYF
TGCAGCCCAAGGGATTTGAGGGGCGGGGAGACCCAGTACTTC
>TRBJ2-7|TRBV27|-|many
CASSLDPGNRGEQYF
TGTGCCAGCAGTTTAGATCCCGGGAACAGAGGCGAGCAGTACTTC
>TRBJ2-1|TRBV19|TRBD2|-
CASIRTSGGAGYNEQFF
TGTGCCAGTATCCGGACTAGCGGGGGGGCCGGATACAATGAGCAGTTCTTC
>TRBJ1-5|TRBV21-1|-|-
CASSRGLGGSRYSNQPQHF
TGTGCCAGCAGCAGAGGATTGGGGGGTTCTAGATATAGCAATCAGCCCCAGCATTTT
>TRBJ2-7|TRBV7-9|-|-
CASSSTGPPYEQYF
TGTGCCAGCAGCTCCACAGGGCCCCCCTACGAGCAGTACTTC
>TRBJ2-5|TRBV6-6|TRBD1|-
CASRGQAETQYF
TGTGCCAGCAGGGGACAGGCAGAGACCCAGTACTTC
>TRBJ1-3|TRBV5-4|TRBD1|-
CASSQAGQGPGNTIYF
TGTGCCAGCAGCCAAGCCGGACAGGGACCTGGAAACACCATATATTTT
>TRBJ2-6|TRBV7-9|TRBD1|-
CASSLGTSQGAQEANVLTF
TGTGCCAGCAGCTTAGGGACAAGTCAGGGGGCCCAAGAGGCCAACGTCCTGACTTTC
>TRBJ1-1|TRBV6-5|-|-
CASSNYNSAEAFF
TGTGCCAGCAGTAACTACAACTCCGCTGAAGCTTTCTTT
>TRBJ1-6|TRBV5-5|TRBD1|few
CASSFLDRGNSPLHF
TGTGCCAGCAGCTTCCTCGACAGGGGAAATTCACCCCTCCACTTT
>TRBJ1-2|TRBV11-2|-|-
CASSSLRVSKRSNYGYTF
TGTGCCAGCAGTTCCCTGAGGGTCAGCAAAAGATCTAACTATGGCTACACCTTC
>TRBJ2-7|TRBV5-8|-|-
CASSLRTASYEQYF
TGTGCCAGCAGCTTGAGAACAGCCTCCTACGAGCAGTACTTC
>TRBJ2-5|TRBV7-7|-|-
CASSLDRQETQYF
TGTGCCAGCAGCTTAGACAGACAAGAGACCCAGTACTTC
>TRBJ1-4|TRBV19|-|-
CASSPRARATNEKLFF
TGTGCCAGTAGTCCCAGGGCCAGAGCAACTAATGAAAAACTGTTTTTT
>TRBJ1-2|TRBV6-1|TRBD1|-
CASSEGRGLTNYGYTF
TGTGCCAGCAGTGAAGGCAGGGGGTTAACTAACTATGGCTACACCTTC
>TRBJ2-1|TRBV5-1|TRBD2|-
CASSLAGTSHNEQFF
TGCGCCAGCAGCTTAGCCGGGACTAGTCACAATGAGCAGTTCTTC
>TRBJ2-2|TRBV27|TRBD2|-
CASRLSGGYTGELFF
TGTGCCAGCAGATTAAGCGGGGGGTACACCGGGGAGCTGTTTTTT
>TRBJ2-1|TRBV27|-|-
CASSLLGRHEQFF
TGTGCCAGCAGTTTATTGGGGAGACATGAGCAGTTCTTC
>TRBJ2-6|TRBV5-1|-|few
CASSLMATGANVLTF
TGCGCCAGCAGCTTGATGGCTACTGGGGCCAACGTCCTGACTTTC
>TRBJ2-2|TRBV5-1|TRBD2|-
CASSTGTSASGELFF
TGCGCCAGCAGCACCGGGACTAGCGCCTCCGGGGAGCTGTTTTTT
>TRBJ1-1|TRBV28|-|few
CASSLSWRNTEAFF
TGTGCCAGCAGTTTATCGTGGAGGAACACTGAAGCTTTCTTT
>TRBJ1-2|TRBV10-3|-|-
CAISESQGAGYTF
TGTGCCATCAGTGAGTCTCAGGGTGCGGGCTACACCTTC
>TRBJ2-7|TRBV30|-|-
CAWSSPQPSGMGLYEQYF
TGTGCCTGGAGTTCACCCCAACCCTCAGGGATGGGCCTCTACGAGCAGTACTTC
>TRBJ2-1|TRBV9|TRBD2|once
CASSVQVGGAYNEQFF
TGTGCCAGCAGCGTACAGGTCGGGGGGGCCTACAATGAGCAGTTCTTC
>TRBJ1-1|TRBV6-4|-|few
CASSDSSWGTEAFF
TGTGCCAGCAGTGATTCGAGCTGGGGCACTGAAGCTTTCTTT
>TRBJ2-3|TRBV29-1|-|many
CSVDGGASGSTDTQYF
TGCAGCGTTGATGGGGGGGCTAGCGGTAGCACAGATACGCAGTATTTT
>TRBJ2-3|TRBV7-9|TRBD1|-
CASSSGQRSTDTQYF
TGTGCCAGCAGCTCGGGACAGCGTAGCACAGATACGCAGTATTTT
>TRBJ2-3|TRBV29-1|-|-
CSVRAHTDTQYF
TGCAGCGTCCGGGCCCACACAGATACGCAGTATTTT
>TRBJ1-2|TRBV6-5|-|-
CASSYSNVGNGYTF
TGTGCCAGCAGTTACTCGAACGTGGGGAACGGCTACACCTTC
>TRBJ2-2|TRBV7-9|-|-
CASSSDSNTGELFF
TGTGCCAGCAGCTCGGACAGTAACACCGGGGAGCTGTTTTTT
>TRBJ2-7|TRBV15|-|-
CATSRDRLAINEQYF
TGTGCCACCAGCAGAGATCGGCTAGCAATCAACGAGCAGTACTTC
>TRBJ2-7|TRBV25-1|TRBD2|-
CASSEYPGTSGGRYEQYF
TGTGCCAGCAGTGAATATCCCGGGACTAGCGGGGGCAGGTACGAGCAGTACTTC
>TRBJ2-1|TRBV2|TRBD1|-
CASSEVGTGGNEQFF
TGTGCCAGCAGTGAAGTTGGGACAGGGGGCAATGAGCAGTTCTTC
>TRBJ1-5|TRBV27|-|-
CASSLQGPGQPQHF
TGTGCCAGCAGTCTACAGGGCCCGGGGCAGCCCCAGCATTTT
>TRBJ2-7|TRBV5-4|TRBD1|-
CASSQGQSYSYEQYF
TGTGCCAGCAGCCAGGGACAGTCTTACTCCTACGAGCAGTACTTC
>TRBJ2-3|TRBV4-2|TRBD2|-
CASSQGGLGTSGTDTQYF
TGTGCCAGCAGCCAAGGGGGGTTAGGGACTAGCGGTACAGATACGCAGTATTTT
>TRBJ1-5|TRBV5-4|-|once
CASSSQGPSNQPQHF
TGTGCCAGCAGCTCCCAGGGTCCTAGCAATCAGCCCCAGCATTTT
>TRBJ1-2|TRBV5-1|-|-
CASSLGQGLGGYTF
TGCGCCAGCAGCTTGGGGCAGGGACTAGGTGGCTACACCTTC
>TRBJ1-2|TRBV28|-|-
CASQGPPSPQHSLYGYTF
TGTGCCAGCCAAGGACCCCCCTCCCCCCAACACTCTCTCTATGGCTACACCTTC
>TRBJ2-1|TRBV6-4|-|-
CASSRDGYNEQFF
TGTGCCAGCAGTAGGGACGGATACAATGAGCAGTTCTTC
>TRBJ1-2|TRBV6-5|TRBD1|once
CASSYWTGGDGYTF
TGTGCCAGCAGTTACTGGACAGGGGGCGATGGCTACACCTTC
>TRBJ1-6|TRBV29-1|-|-
CSVGGSGPNSPLHF
TGCAGCGTTGGGGGTTCGGGACCGAATTCACCCCTCCACTTT